Below are 20 T cell receptor beta chains sequenced from a single sample in a study of blood T cell repertoires in COVID-19. Generated by immunoSEQ multiplex PCR, the TCRdb table keeps only in-frame clones and is missing some. The sample lists fewer than 450,000 clones; more than 75% were seen once. Material for sequencing was PBMCs or T cells enriched from blood (not recorded which). The receptors originated from a woman between 18 and 29 years old who had recovered from COVID-19.

This chain connects TRBV3-1 (or the pseudogene TRBV3-2) to TRBJ2-5; perhaps TRBD2 as D (5 bases). Germline loops: CDR1 LGHDT, CDR2 YNNKEL (reference sequence). This CDR3 has 16 residues. V lost 1 base to trimming and J lost 5 bases, with 17 bases between them. The CDR3 sequence: CASSQVVTPWEETQYF. The CDR3 DNA follows: TGTGCCAGCAGCCAAGTGGTCACACCCTGGGAGGAGACCCAGTACTTC.

A single count supports this clone. This chain joins TRBV7-6 and TRBJ2-5; D is perhaps TRBD1 (6 bases). Germline loops: CDR1 SGHVS, CDR2 FNYEAQ. The CDR3 length is 14 residues. The germline V and J ends were trimmed by 5 bases and 1 base, with 11 bases remaining between them. The CDR3, as DNA: TGTGCCAGCAGCGCCAAGGACAGCCAAGAGACCCAGTACTTC. It is translated as CASSAKDSQETQYF.

This sequence joins TRBV27 and TRBJ1-1; 9 positions match TRBD1. The CDR3 is 15 amino acids. V was clipped by 5 bases and J by 1 base; unmatched bases: 5. The germline CDR1 and CDR2 sequences are MNHEY and SMNVEV (reference sequence). Written as DNA, the CDR3 is TGTGCCAGCAGTCCACAGACAGGGGGGAACACTGAAGCTTTCTTT. Amino acids: CASSPQTGGNTEAFF.

This clone was detected once. The CDR3 region is CATSDTVGEKLFF. Written as DNA, the CDR3 is TGTGCCACCAGTGATACAGTTGGAGAAAAACTGTTTTTT. V gene TRBV24-1 combines with J gene TRBJ1-4; the D is unclear. The V gene's germline CDR1 is KGHDR and CDR2 SFDVKD. The CDR3 covers 13 residues. The ends were cut back, 3 bases at V and 8 bases at J, with 9 bases in the middle.

This clone is a singleton in its sample. This CDR3 reads CASSTGQSGRGYTF. CDR3 in DNA: TGTGCCAGTAGTACCGGACAGTCGGGCCGGGGCTACACCTTC. The rearrangement joins TRBV19 to TRBJ1-2, with a weak D call TRBD1 (6 bases). V was shortened by 4 bases and J by 8 bases, with 17 bases between the two germline ends. This CDR3 has 14 amino acids. Germline assignment: CDR1 LNHDA and CDR2 SQIVND (reference sequence). Full variable domain (remainder filled in from reference TRBV19 and TRBJ1-2): DGGITQSPKYLFRKEGQNVTLSCEQNLNHDAMYWYRQDPGQGLRLIYYSQIVNDFQKGDIAEGYSVSREKKESFPLTVTSAQKNPTAFYLCASSTGQSGRGYTFGSGTRLTVV.

The chain is built from TRBV7-9 and TRBJ1-6; D possibly corresponds to TRBD1 (5 bases). Germline CDR1 is SEHNR and CDR2 is FQNEAQ (reference sequence). CDR3 length equals 17 residues. Between the trimmed V and J ends, which lost 5 bases and 0 bases, there was a span of 14 bases. CDR3 residues: CASSATPGDSYNSPLHF. In nucleotides, the CDR3 is TGTGCCAGCAGCGCTACCCCGGGGGACTCCTATAATTCACCCCTCCACTTT.

The chain recombines TRBV7-3 with TRBJ2-2; a possible D gene is TRBD1 (6 bases). There are 13 residues in the CDR3. The V gene lost 5 bases and the J gene lost 7 bases, with 11 bases spanning the gap. Germline loops: CDR1 SGHTA, CDR2 FQGTGA. CDR3 DNA: TGTGCCAGCAGCCCCTTGGGACACGGGGAGCTGTTTTTT. Translation gives CASSPLGHGELFF.

This clone was seen only a few times. This rearrangement joins TRBV4-1 to TRBJ2-5, with 9 bases fitting TRBD1. The CDR3 loop spans 17 amino acids. Per the germline V gene, CDR1 is MGHRA and CDR2 is YSYEKL. Trimming cost V 5 bases and J 4 bases; bases outside gene matches: 14. The CDR3 bases are TGCGCCAGCAGCTCGTACGCGGGACAGGGAACCGGAGAGACCCAGTACTTC. Translation gives CASSSYAGQGTGETQYF.

The chain uses TRBV27 and TRBJ2-7; TRBD1 aligns across 9 bases. Trimming took 0 bases from V and 0 from J; bases not matched to a gene: 9. Germline V gives CDR1 MNHEY, CDR2 SMNVEV (reference sequence). CDR3 length: 18 amino acids. CDR3 nucleotides: TGTGCCAGCAGTTTATCCGCGGGTGGACAGGGGAGCTCCTACGAGCAGTACTTC. This translates into CASSLSAGGQGSSYEQYF.

The chain employs TRBV27 and TRBJ2-2; tentative D call: TRBD1 (6 bases). The ends were cut back, 3 bases at V and 5 bases at J, with 16 bases in the middle. Germline V gives CDR1 MNHEY, CDR2 SMNVEV (reference sequence). CDR3 size: 16 residues. The chain's CDR3 is CASSLEKTGWTGELFF. The DNA for the CDR3 is TGTGCCAGCAGTTTGGAGAAAACAGGGTGGACCGGGGAGCTGTTTTTT.

The chain is built from TRBV9 and TRBJ2-2; 10 nucleotides align to TRBD1. The V and J ends lost 4 bases and 8 bases, in that order; junction bases with no gene match: 14. The length of the CDR3 is 17 residues. Germline CDR1 and CDR2: SGDLS and YYNGEE. The DNA of the CDR3 is TGTGCCAGCAGCCGACTCGGGACAGGGGAATTCCCTGGGGAGCTGTTTTTT. Protein: CASSRLGTGEFPGELFF.

The V gene is TRBV9, the J gene TRBJ1-1; unclear D gene. Germline lookup yields CDR1 SGDLS and CDR2 YYNGEE. The CDR3 sequence is 13 residues long. With 3 bases removed from V and 5 bases from J, the gap between germline ends came to 11 bases. In DNA, the CDR3 is TGTGCCAGCAGCGCAGAGGCAAATACTGAAGCTTTCTTT. This codes for CASSAEANTEAFF.

This chain joins TRBV29-1 and TRBJ2-1, with no clear D. Trimming removed 4 bases from V and 4 bases from J, with 14 bases in between. The germline V gene encodes CDR1 SQVTM and CDR2 ANQGSEA. The CDR3 runs 14 residues. The CDR3 DNA reads as TGCAGCGTTGGATTGGTTTACTCTTACAATGAGCAGTTCTTC. This codes for CSVGLVYSYNEQFF.

The chain is built from TRBV27 and TRBJ1-3, with 7 bases matching TRBD1. This CDR3 has 15 residues. The germline V gene encodes CDR1 MNHEY and CDR2 SMNVEV (reference sequence). V lost 5 bases, J lost 4 bases, and 8 bases stayed unmatched. Here the CDR3 DNA reads TGTGCCAGCAGTGTGACAGGGAGTGGGGGAAACACCATATATTTT. It yields the protein CASSVTGSGGNTIYF.

V is TRBV14 and J is TRBJ1-4; TRBD1 matches at 10 bases. Germline lookup yields CDR1 SGHDN and CDR2 FVKESK. This CDR3 contains 15 residues. The trim removed 4 bases at V and 7 bases at J, leaving 6 bases unmatched. The CDR3 loop reads CASSPRQGAGEKLFF. Here the CDR3 DNA reads TGTGCCAGCAGCCCGCGACAGGGGGCCGGTGAAAAACTGTTTTTT.

The CDR3 protein is CASSVTGGASGNTIYF. DNA of the CDR3: TGTGCCAGCAGCGTCACAGGGGGCGCCTCTGGAAACACCATATATTTT. This chain uses TRBV9 with TRBJ1-3, with TRBD1 matching over 9 bases. V trimming: 2 bases; J trimming: 0 bases; junction bases outside the gene matches: 3. This CDR3 is built from 16 residues. Per the germline V gene, CDR1 is SGDLS and CDR2 is YYNGEE.

This sequence joins TRBV18 and TRBJ1-1, with unresolved D. The CDR3 has 13 residues. Germline lookup yields CDR1 KGHSH and CDR2 LQKENI. V dropped 6 bases and J dropped 0 bases, with 8 bases sitting between them. The CDR3 DNA sequence: TGTGCCAGCTCCCGTTCAGTGAACACTGAAGCTTTCTTT. It translates to CASSRSVNTEAFF.

The V and J genes are TRBV7-3 and TRBJ1-3; possible D gene TRBD1, 5 bases. Germline CDR1 reads SGHTA; CDR2 reads FQGTGA. The CDR3 totals 16 residues. Trimming took off 5 bases at V and 0 bases at J, with 14 bases between the two ends. CDR3 DNA sequence: TGTGCCAGCAGCCCTTCGGGTCAGGGCTCTGGAAACACCATATATTTT. It translates to CASSPSGQGSGNTIYF.

This clone was counted once. CDR3 sequence reads: CAWRGTPGNQPQHF. CDR3 sequence (DNA): TGTGCCTGGAGAGGGACACCCGGCAATCAGCCCCAGCATTTT. The chain is built from TRBV30 and TRBJ1-5; D might be TRBD1 (6 bases). Trimming removed 3 bases at V and 2 bases at J, with 11 bases between. The CDR3 contains 14 residues. The germline CDR1 and CDR2 sequences are GTSNPN and SVGIG (reference sequence).

CDR3 protein: CASSLGDRDGSPLHF. The CDR3 DNA follows: TGCGCCAGCAGCTTGGGGGACAGGGATGGTTCACCCCTCCACTTT. The chain has TRBV5-1 and TRBJ1-6, with 9 bases fitting TRBD1. In germline, CDR1 is SGHRS, CDR2 YFSETQ. This CDR3 region has 15 residues. Losses at the gene ends were 0 bases for V and 9 bases for J; bases not matched to a gene: 4.